The clone carrying this T cell receptor beta chain has just a few counts. The data were obtained in a study of CD8 T cells in Susac syndrome. The V and J ends lost 4 bases and 3 bases respectively, with 15 bases between them. Germline V gene data show CDR1 as SQVTM and CDR2 as ANQGSEA. This CDR3 is 14 amino acids long. The RNA, 0.5 to 1 ug, was put through reverse transcription using random hexamers. MiXCR was run by TCRdb on the immunoSEQ multiplex PCR reads, yielding one entry per CDR3 protein. Of 100,000 to 150,000 distinct CDR3 sequences in the sample, over 80% were seen once. The receptor's source is a human donor with multiple sclerosis. V and J are TRBV29-1 and TRBJ1-2; a possible D gene is TRBD1 (5 bases). Sequencing was carried out using CD8+ T cells from PBMCs. The CDR3 loop is CSVAGGTNDYGYTF. Written as DNA, the CDR3 is TGCAGCGTTGCCGGAGGGACCAACGACTATGGCTACACCTTC.